This TCR beta chain emerged from a study of spatial heterogeneity in lung cancer. V lost 6 bases and J lost 5, with 14 bases in between. CDR1 is SQVTM and CDR2 is ANQGSEA in the germline V gene. This CDR3 spans 13 amino acids. Every individual TCR cDNA molecule carried its own unique molecular identifier, which allowed correction of PCR and sequencing errors. From the 5' RACE reads, TCRdb called clonotypes with MiXCR, one entry per CDR3 protein. The data contain a few thousand distinct CDR3 sequences, roughly 3.3% of them singletons. Time point in this sample: sample taken at primary tumor resection. Donation came from roughly 72 patients with untreated early-stage non-small cell lung cancer. Sequencing was performed on whole RNA extracted from tumor and nontumor lung tissue, or from frozen PBMC, and the material was left unsorted. This clonotype is labeled as medium-sized (0.01 to 0.1%). This beta chain is an unintended read in a library built for alpha chains; its size means little.

The sample here was lung tissue, taken at surgery. The J gene is TRBJ1-5, the V gene TRBV29-1, with D tentatively TRBD1 (6 bases). The sequence was collected from a human donor with early-stage non-small cell lung cancer. Here the CDR3 DNA reads TGCAGCGTCACACAGGGTGGGGATCAGCCCCAGCATTTT. Its translation: CSVTQGGDQPQHF.